These 20 T cell receptor beta chains were all obtained from the same sample, sequenced in a study of blood T cell repertoires in COVID-19. TCRdb keeps only in-frame clones here, not all; method: immunoSEQ multiplex PCR. The table lists approximately 200,000 clones, around 83% of them singletons, with roughly 2.9% in the top ten. What was sequenced was peripheral blood. These receptors all stem from a woman aged 30 to 39 with active or convalescent COVID-19.

In this sample, this clone turned up once. The V call is TRBV3-1 (or the pseudogene TRBV3-2), the J call TRBJ1-3; unclear D gene. There are 16 residues in the CDR3. V was clipped by 2 bases and J by 1 base, with 12 bases between them. The germline V gene has CDR1 LGHDT and CDR2 YNNKEL (reference sequence). DNA for the CDR3: TGTGCCAGCAGCCAACTAGCTAGGAGGTCTGGAAACACCATATATTTT. Residues: CASSQLARRSGNTIYF.

This chain joins TRBV3-1 (or the pseudogene TRBV3-2) and TRBJ2-7, with 11 bases lining up with TRBD2. The trim removed 2 bases at V and 4 bases at J, leaving 4 bases unmatched. This CDR3 spans 15 amino acids. Germline V lookup: CDR1 LGHDT, CDR2 YNNKEL (reference sequence). The CDR3 DNA follows: TGTGCCAGCAGCCAAATAGCGGGGGGGACTTACGAGCAGTACTTC. Residues: CASSQIAGGTYEQYF.

The V gene is TRBV4-1, the J gene TRBJ2-6, with a weak D call TRBD2 (5 bases). Trimming pared 1 base from V and 1 base from J, leaving 11 bases between. The germline gives CDR1 MGHRA, CDR2 YSYEKL. This CDR3 contains 17 residues. The CDR3 loop reads CASSQVISGSGANVLTF. The CDR3 DNA is TGCGCCAGCAGCCAAGTTATCTCGGGATCTGGGGCCAACGTCCTGACTTTC.

V usage is TRBV6-5 and J usage is TRBJ1-2, with 7 bases identical to TRBD1. V gave up 0 bases and J gave up 5 bases; unmatched junction bases: 6. The germline gives CDR1 MNHEY, CDR2 SVGAGI. The CDR3 length is 15 residues. In DNA form, the CDR3 reads TGTGCCAGCAGTTACTCCCCGACAGGGTTTTATGGCTACACCTTC. As protein: CASSYSPTGFYGYTF.

The V and J genes are TRBV7-2 and TRBJ2-7; 10 bases map to TRBD2. The CDR3 has 14 amino acids. Germline trimming cut 5 bases from V and 6 bases from J; bases unmatched to any gene: 7. Germline V gene sequence: CDR1 SGHTA, CDR2 FQGNSA. The CDR3 nucleotides are TGTGCCAGCAGCAGCGGGGGGGCCGGAGTCGAGCAGTACTTC. This gives the protein CASSSGGAGVEQYF.

This clone came up a few times. The chain is built from TRBV15 and TRBJ1-3; the D gene is possibly TRBD1 (5 bases). Trimming stripped 1 base from V and 8 bases from J, with 18 bases between. Germline assignment: CDR1 LNHNV and CDR2 YYDKDF (reference sequence). The CDR3 has 16 amino acids. In DNA form, the CDR3 reads TGTGCCACCAGCAGAGCGGGGGGTAGAACTCTTCACACCATATATTTT. Amino acid sequence: CATSRAGGRTLHTIYF.

This clone was recorded once. The V and J genes are TRBV7-2 and TRBJ2-3, with 10 bases aligning to TRBD2. Trimming removed 3 bases from V and 6 bases from J; junction bases left unmatched: 3. CDR3 length: 14 residues. From germline, CDR1 is SGHTA and CDR2 FQGNSA. The CDR3 loop is CASSFQRGGDTQYF. CDR3 sequence (DNA): TGTGCCAGCAGCTTCCAGCGGGGGGGGGATACGCAGTATTTT.

V and J are TRBV11-3 and TRBJ1-1; 7 bases fit TRBD1. V trimming: 0 bases; J trimming: 9 bases; junction bases outside the gene matches: 10. Germline V gene data show CDR1 as SGHNT and CDR2 as YENEEA. This CDR3 comprises 15 residues. CDR3 sequence reads: CASSLDPDRARQAFF. The CDR3, as DNA: TGTGCCAGCAGCTTAGATCCCGACAGGGCTCGACAAGCTTTCTTT.

This chain links TRBV19 with TRBJ1-5; D not resolved. This CDR3 region has 16 residues. The ends were cut back, 1 base at V and 0 bases at J, with 10 bases in the middle. The germline CDR1 and CDR2 sequences are LNHDA and SQIVND (reference sequence). Written as DNA, the CDR3 is TGTGCCAGTAGTATAGGTCTCTATTATAGCAATCAGCCCCAGCATTTT. This encodes CASSIGLYYSNQPQHF.

This chain links TRBV4-2 with TRBJ2-7; a weak D match, TRBD2 (5 bases). The V gene's germline CDR1 is LGHNA and CDR2 YNFKEQ. The CDR3 consists of 17 residues. The V end lost 3 bases, the J end lost 0 bases, and 18 bases lay between the germline ends. The DNA of the CDR3 is TGTGCCAGCAGCCACGCCGATGGGGAGCGCATCTCCTACGAGCAGTACTTC. Amino acid sequence: CASSHADGERISYEQYF.

This clone has just a few counts. The chain uses TRBV27 and TRBJ1-6; 10 positions match TRBD1. CDR1 MNHEY and CDR2 SMNVEV come from the germline V gene (reference sequence). CDR3 size: 14 residues. The CDR3 sequence: CALRGQGDNSPLHF. The CDR3, as DNA: TGTGCACTGCGAGGACAGGGGGATAATTCACCCCTCCACTTT.

As DNA, the CDR3 is TGTGCCAGCAGCTTTGCAGGAACTCTCCAAGAGACCCAGTACTTC. It translates to CASSFAGTLQETQYF. The chain joins TRBV7-9 to TRBJ2-5; D not resolved. There are 15 residues in the CDR3. V lost 3 bases, J lost 1 base, and 12 bases lay in between. CDR1 SEHNR and CDR2 FQNEAQ come from the germline V gene (reference sequence).

This clone is a singleton in its sample. The chain joins TRBV6-5 to TRBJ2-7; 7 positions match TRBD1. CDR3 size: 15 residues. Germline V gene lookup returns CDR1 MNHEY and CDR2 SVGAGI. Trimming removed 6 bases from V and 5 bases from J; junction bases left unmatched: 13. For the CDR3, the DNA is TGTGCCAGCAGGCAGACAGGGATGAGGCTTGACGAGCAGTACTTC. Protein product: CASRQTGMRLDEQYF.

The rearrangement links TRBV28 to TRBJ1-2; TRBD1 might be the D (6 bases). The length of the CDR3 is 13 residues. V lost 6 bases, J lost 3 bases, and 11 bases lay in between. Germline lookup yields CDR1 MDHEN and CDR2 SYDVKM. As DNA, the CDR3 is TGTGCCAGCAGACAGGGTCTGGACTATGGCTACACCTTC. Its translation is CASRQGLDYGYTF.

V and J are TRBV7-6 and TRBJ1-2; possibly TRBD1 for D (5 bases). V shed 2 bases and J shed 6 bases, with 10 bases lying between them. CDR3 length: 13 residues. The germline V gene has CDR1 SGHVS and CDR2 FNYEAQ. The CDR3 here is CASSLRAGNGYTF. CDR3 bases: TGTGCCAGCAGCTTACGGGCAGGGAATGGCTACACCTTC.

CDR3 DNA sequence: TGTGCCAGCAGCGTAGAGGGGGACGGGGAGCTGTTTTTT. Residues: CASSVEGDGELFF. This rearrangement joins TRBV9 to TRBJ2-2; TRBD1 might be the D (6 bases). V lost 0 bases and J lost 7, with 7 bases in between. The germline V gene encodes CDR1 SGDLS and CDR2 YYNGEE. The CDR3 loop spans 13 amino acids.

The CDR3 region is CASAAVAGLQETQYF. The CDR3 DNA reads as TGTGCCAGTGCTGCTGTAGCGGGTTTACAAGAGACCCAGTACTTC. The chain carries TRBV19 and TRBJ2-5; 7 nucleotides agree with TRBD2. The CDR3 totals 15 residues. CDR1 is LNHDA and CDR2 is SQIVND in the germline V gene (reference sequence). V shed 8 bases and J 2 bases; nucleotides not matched to a gene: 11.

This clone was detected only once. The rearrangement joins TRBV6-5 to TRBJ2-7; a possible D gene is TRBD1 (6 bases). The germline gives CDR1 MNHEY, CDR2 SVGAGI. Trimming stripped 3 bases from V and 2 bases from J, with 14 bases between. This CDR3 is 15 amino acids long. The CDR3 reads CASSYGDIGTYEQYF. CDR3 DNA: TGTGCCAGCAGTTATGGGGACATAGGCACCTACGAGCAGTACTTC.

This clone occurred once. CDR3 in amino acids: CASSVDRPPLGETQYF. CDR3 nucleotides: TGTGCCAGCAGTGTAGACAGGCCTCCGCTGGGGGAGACCCAGTACTTC. V is TRBV2 and J is TRBJ2-5; weak D call: TRBD1 (6 bases). The length of the CDR3 is 16 residues. Trimming removed 4 bases from V and 5 bases from J, with 20 bases in between. Per the germline V gene, CDR1 is SNHLY and CDR2 is FYNNEI.

The genes are TRBV6-5 and TRBJ2-7; TRBD2 aligns across 9 bases. Germline assignment: CDR1 MNHEY and CDR2 SVGAGI. Losses at the gene ends were 6 bases for V and 3 bases for J; bases not matched to a gene: 9. The CDR3 sequence is 15 residues long. CDR3 nucleotides: TGTGCCAGCAGCACAAAGCGGGAGGCCCACTACGAGCAGTACTTC. It encodes CASSTKREAHYEQYF.